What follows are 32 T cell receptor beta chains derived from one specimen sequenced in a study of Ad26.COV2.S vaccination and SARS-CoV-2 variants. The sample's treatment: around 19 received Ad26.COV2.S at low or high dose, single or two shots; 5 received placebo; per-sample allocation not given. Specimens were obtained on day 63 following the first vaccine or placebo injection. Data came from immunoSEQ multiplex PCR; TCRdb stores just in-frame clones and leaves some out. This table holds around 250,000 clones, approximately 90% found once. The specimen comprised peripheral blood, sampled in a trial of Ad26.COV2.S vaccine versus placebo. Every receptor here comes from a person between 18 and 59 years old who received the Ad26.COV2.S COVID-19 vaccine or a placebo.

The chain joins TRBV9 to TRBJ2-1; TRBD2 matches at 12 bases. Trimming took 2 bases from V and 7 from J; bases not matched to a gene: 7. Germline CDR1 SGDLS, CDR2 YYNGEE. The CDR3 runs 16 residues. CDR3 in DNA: TGTGCCAGCAGCGTCCAGCCAGGACTAGCGGGAAATGAGCAGTTCTTC. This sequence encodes CASSVQPGLAGNEQFF.

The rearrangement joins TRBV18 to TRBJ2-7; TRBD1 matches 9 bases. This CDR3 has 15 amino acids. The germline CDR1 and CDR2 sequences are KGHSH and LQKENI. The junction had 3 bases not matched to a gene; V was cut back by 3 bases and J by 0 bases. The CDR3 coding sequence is TGTGCCAGCTCACCGGGGACAGGGAGCTCCTACGAGCAGTACTTC. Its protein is CASSPGTGSSYEQYF.

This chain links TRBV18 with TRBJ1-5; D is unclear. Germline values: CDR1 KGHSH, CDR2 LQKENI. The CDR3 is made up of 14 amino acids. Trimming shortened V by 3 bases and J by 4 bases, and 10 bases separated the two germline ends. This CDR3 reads CASSPVRINQPQHF. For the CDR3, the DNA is TGTGCCAGCTCACCTGTCAGAATTAATCAGCCCCAGCATTTT.

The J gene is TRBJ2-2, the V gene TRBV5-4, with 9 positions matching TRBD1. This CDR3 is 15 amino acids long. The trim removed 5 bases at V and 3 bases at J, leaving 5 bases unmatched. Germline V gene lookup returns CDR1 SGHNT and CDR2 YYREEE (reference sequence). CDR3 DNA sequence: TGTGCCAGCAGGACAGGGGGAAGGTACACCGGGGAGCTGTTTTTT. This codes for CASRTGGRYTGELFF.

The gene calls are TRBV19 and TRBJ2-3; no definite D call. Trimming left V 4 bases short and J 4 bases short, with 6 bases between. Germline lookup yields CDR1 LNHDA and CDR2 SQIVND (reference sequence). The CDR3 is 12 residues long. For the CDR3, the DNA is TGTGCCAGTAGTACTTCCGCAGATACGCAGTATTTT. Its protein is CASSTSADTQYF.

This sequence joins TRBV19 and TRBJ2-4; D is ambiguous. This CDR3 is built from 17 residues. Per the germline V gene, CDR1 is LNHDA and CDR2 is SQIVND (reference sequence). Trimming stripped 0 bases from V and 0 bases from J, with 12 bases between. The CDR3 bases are TGTGCCAGTAGTATAGATCCTGATACTCTAGCCAAAAACATTCAGTACTTC. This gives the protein CASSIDPDTLAKNIQYF. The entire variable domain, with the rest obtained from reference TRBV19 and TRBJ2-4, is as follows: DGGITQSPKYLFRKEGQNVTLSCEQNLNHDAMYWYRQDPGQGLRLIYYSQIVNDFQKGDIAEGYSVSREKKESFPLTVTSAQKNPTAFYLCASSIDPDTLAKNIQYFGAGTRLSVL.

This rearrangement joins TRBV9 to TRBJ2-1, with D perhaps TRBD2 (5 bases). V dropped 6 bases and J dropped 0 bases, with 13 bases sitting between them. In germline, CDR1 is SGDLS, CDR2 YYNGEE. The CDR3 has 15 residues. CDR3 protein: CASTPRLSSYNEQFF. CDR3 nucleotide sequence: TGTGCCAGCACCCCCCGACTAAGCTCCTACAATGAGCAGTTCTTC.

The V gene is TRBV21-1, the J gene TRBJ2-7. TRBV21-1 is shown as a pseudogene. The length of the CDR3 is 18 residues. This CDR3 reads CASSKPRAESGSSYEQYV. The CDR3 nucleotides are TGTGCCAGCAGCAAGCCACGGGCGGAGTCAGGATCTTCTTACGAGCAGTACGTC.

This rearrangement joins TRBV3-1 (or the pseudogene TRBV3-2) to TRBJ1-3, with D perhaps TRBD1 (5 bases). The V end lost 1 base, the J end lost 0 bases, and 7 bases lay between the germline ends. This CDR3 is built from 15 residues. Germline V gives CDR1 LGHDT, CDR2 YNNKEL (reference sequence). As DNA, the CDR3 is TGTGCCAGCAGCCAAGCGGGGGACTCTGGAAACACCATATATTTT. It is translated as CASSQAGDSGNTIYF.

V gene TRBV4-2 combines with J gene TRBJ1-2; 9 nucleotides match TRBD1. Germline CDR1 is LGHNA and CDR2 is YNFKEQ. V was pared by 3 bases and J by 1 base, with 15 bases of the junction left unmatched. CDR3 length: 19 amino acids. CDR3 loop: CASSHPTGTGIVFNYGYTF. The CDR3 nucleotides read TGTGCCAGCAGCCATCCCACCGGGACAGGGATCGTCTTTAACTATGGCTACACCTTC.

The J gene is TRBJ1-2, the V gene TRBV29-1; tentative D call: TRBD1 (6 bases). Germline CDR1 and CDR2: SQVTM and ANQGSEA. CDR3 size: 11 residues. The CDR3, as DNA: TGCAGTGCCTCGGGGGCATGGGGCTACACCTTC. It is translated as CSASGAWGYTF.

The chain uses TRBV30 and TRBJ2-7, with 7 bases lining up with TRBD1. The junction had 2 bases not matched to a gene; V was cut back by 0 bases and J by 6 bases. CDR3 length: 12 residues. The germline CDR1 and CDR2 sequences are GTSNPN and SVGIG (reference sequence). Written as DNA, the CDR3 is TGTGCCTGGAGTGTGACAGGGACCGAGCAGTACGTC. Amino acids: CAWSVTGTEQYV.

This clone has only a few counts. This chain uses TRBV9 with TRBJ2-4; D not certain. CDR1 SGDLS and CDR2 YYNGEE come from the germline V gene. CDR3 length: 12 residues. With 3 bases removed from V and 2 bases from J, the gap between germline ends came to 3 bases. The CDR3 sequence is CASSGTKNIQYF. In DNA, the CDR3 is TGTGCCAGCAGCGGGACCAAAAACATTCAGTACTTC.

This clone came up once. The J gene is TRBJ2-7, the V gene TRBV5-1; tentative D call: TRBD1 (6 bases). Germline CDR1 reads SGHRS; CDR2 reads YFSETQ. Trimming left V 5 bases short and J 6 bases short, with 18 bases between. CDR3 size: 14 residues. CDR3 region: CASSQVQGIGEQYF. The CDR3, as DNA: TGCGCCAGCAGTCAAGTCCAGGGGATCGGCGAGCAGTACTTC.

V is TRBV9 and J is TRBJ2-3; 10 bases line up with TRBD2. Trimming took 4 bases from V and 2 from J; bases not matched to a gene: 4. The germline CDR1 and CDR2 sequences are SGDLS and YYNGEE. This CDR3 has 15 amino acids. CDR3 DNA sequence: TGTGCCAGCAGCCCTAGCGGGAGCCTCACAGATACGCAGTATTTT. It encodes CASSPSGSLTDTQYF.

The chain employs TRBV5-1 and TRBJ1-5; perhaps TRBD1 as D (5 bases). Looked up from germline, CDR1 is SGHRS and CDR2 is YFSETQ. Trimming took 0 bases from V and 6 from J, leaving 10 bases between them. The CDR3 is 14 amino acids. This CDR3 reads CASSLVGGTQPQHF. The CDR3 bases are TGCGCCAGCAGCTTGGTGGGGGGTACTCAGCCCCAGCATTTT.

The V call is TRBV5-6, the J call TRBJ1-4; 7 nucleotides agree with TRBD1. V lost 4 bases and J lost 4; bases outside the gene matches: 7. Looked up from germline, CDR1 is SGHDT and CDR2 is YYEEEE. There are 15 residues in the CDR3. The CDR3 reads CASSPPDRNNEKLFF. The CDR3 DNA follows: TGTGCCAGCAGCCCCCCGGACAGGAATAATGAAAAACTGTTTTTT.

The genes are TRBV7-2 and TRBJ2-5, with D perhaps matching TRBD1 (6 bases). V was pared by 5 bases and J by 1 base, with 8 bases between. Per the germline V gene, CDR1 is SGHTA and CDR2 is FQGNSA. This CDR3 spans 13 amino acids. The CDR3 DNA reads TGTGCCAGCAGCGGGGGCCTCCAAGAGACCCAGTACTTC. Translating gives CASSGGLQETQYF.

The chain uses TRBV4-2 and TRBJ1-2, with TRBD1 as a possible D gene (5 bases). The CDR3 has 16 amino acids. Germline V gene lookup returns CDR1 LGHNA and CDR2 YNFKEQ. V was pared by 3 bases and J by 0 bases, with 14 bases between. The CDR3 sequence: CASSQDTQGTNYGYTF. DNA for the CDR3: TGTGCCAGCAGCCAGGATACGCAGGGTACTAACTATGGCTACACCTTC.

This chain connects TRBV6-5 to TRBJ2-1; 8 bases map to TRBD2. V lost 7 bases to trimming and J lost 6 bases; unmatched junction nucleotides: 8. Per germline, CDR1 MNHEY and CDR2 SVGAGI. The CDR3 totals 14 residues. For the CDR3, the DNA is TGTGCCAGCACCGTAAACCGGGGGGGCAATGAGCAGTTCTTC. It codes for CASTVNRGGNEQFF.

The CDR3 coding sequence is TGTGCCACCAGTCGGGACGGTGCAGAGACCCAGTACTTC. Its protein is CATSRDGAETQYF. This chain links TRBV15 with TRBJ2-5; D possibly matches TRBD1 or TRBD2 (5 bases each). CDR1 and CDR2 from the germline V gene are LNHNV and YYDKDF (reference sequence). V gave up 6 bases and J gave up 4 bases, with 12 bases separating them. The CDR3 covers 13 residues.

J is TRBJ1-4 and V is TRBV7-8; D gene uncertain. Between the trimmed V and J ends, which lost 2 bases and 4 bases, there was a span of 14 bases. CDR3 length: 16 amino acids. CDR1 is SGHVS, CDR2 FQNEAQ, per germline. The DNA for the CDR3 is TGTGCCAGCAGCTTAATGAGGGAACAGCTTAATGAAAAACTGTTTTTT. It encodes CASSLMREQLNEKLFF.

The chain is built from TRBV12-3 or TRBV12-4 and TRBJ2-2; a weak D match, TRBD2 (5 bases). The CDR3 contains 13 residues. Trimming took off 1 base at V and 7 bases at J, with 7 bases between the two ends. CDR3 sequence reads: CASSLGGYGELFF. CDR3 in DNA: TGTGCCAGCAGTTTAGGAGGGTACGGGGAGCTGTTTTTT.

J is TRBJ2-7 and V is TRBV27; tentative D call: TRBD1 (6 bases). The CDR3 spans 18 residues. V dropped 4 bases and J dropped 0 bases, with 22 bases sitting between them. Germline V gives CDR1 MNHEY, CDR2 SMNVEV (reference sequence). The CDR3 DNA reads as TGTGCCAGCAGTTCTCTCAGGGGTAAGGGGCTTTTCTCCTACGAGCAGTACTTC. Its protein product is CASSSLRGKGLFSYEQYF.

This chain's CDR3 is CASSLVGGSSYNEQFF. CDR3 DNA sequence: TGTGCCAGCAGCTTAGTCGGGGGTAGCTCCTACAATGAGCAGTTCTTC. The chain combines TRBV7-6 with TRBJ2-1; TRBD2 might be the D (6 bases). CDR1 SGHVS and CDR2 FNYEAQ come from the germline V gene. The V gene lost 1 base and the J gene lost 0 bases, with 10 bases spanning the gap. The CDR3 consists of 16 residues.

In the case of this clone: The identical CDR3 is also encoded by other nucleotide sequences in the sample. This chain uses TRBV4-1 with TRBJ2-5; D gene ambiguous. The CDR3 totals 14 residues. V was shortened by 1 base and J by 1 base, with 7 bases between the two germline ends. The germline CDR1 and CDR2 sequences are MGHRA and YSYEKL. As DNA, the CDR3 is TGCGCCAGCAGCCAAGTACGGAGCCAAGAGACCCAGTACTTC. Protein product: CASSQVRSQETQYF.

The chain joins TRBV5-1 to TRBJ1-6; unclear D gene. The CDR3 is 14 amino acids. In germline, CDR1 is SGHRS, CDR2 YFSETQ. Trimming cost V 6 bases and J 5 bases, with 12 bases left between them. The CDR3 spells CASTWEADNSPLHF. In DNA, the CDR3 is TGCGCCAGCACCTGGGAGGCAGATAATTCACCCCTCCACTTT.

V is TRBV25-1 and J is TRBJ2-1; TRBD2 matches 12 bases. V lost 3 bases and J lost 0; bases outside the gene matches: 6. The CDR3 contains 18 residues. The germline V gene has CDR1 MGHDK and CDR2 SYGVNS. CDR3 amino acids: CASSDGTSGLSSYNEQFF. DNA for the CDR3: TGTGCCAGCAGTGATGGGACTAGCGGGTTGAGCTCCTACAATGAGCAGTTCTTC.

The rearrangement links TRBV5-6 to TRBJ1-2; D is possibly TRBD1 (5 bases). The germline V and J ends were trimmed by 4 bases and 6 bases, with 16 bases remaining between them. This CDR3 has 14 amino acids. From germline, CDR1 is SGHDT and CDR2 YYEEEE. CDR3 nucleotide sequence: TGTGCCAGCAGCCGCGGGGTTGGGGCAGATGGCTACACCTTC. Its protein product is CASSRGVGADGYTF.

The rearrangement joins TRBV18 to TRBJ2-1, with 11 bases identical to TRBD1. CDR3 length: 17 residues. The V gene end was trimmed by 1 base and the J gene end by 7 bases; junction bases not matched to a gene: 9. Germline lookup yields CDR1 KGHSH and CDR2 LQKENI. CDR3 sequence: CASSPRGQGARGNEQFF. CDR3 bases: TGTGCCAGCTCACCACGCGGACAGGGGGCGCGTGGTAATGAGCAGTTCTTC.

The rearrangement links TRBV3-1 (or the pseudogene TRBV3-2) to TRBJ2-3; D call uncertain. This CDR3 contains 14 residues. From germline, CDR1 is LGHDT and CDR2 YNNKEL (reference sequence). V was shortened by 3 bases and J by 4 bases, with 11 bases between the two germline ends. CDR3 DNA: TGTGCCAGCAGCCACGTCGGTCAGGCAGATACGCAGTATTTT. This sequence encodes CASSHVGQADTQYF.

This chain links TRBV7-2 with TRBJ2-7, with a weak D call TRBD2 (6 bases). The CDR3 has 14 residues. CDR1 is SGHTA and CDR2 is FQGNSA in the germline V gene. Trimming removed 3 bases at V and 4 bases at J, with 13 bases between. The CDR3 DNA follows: TGTGCCAGCAGCTTTAGTATGGGGGGATACGAGCAGTACTTC. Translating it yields CASSFSMGGYEQYF.